This T cell receptor (beta chain) was retrieved from a study of blood T cell repertoires in COVID-19. This clone was observed once. The CDR3 is made up of 15 amino acids. V was shortened by 8 bases and J by 4 bases, with 18 bases between the two germline ends. The germline CDR1 and CDR2 sequences are SEHNR and FQNEAQ (reference sequence). Generated by immunoSEQ multiplex PCR, the TCRdb table keeps only in-frame clones and is missing some. The sample has 90,000 to 120,000 clones; approximately 83% are singletons. The clonotype originates from a woman of 80 years or more with active or convalescent COVID-19. The sample consisted of peripheral blood. This chain connects TRBV7-9 to TRBJ1-3; unclear D gene. Here the CDR3 DNA reads TGTGCCAGCGTTAAGGACTTAAATGCAGGAAACACCATATATTTT. It translates to CASVKDLNAGNTIYF.